The next 21 T cell receptor beta chains were all read from a single sample in a study of shared clonotypes between healthy human individuals. This table comes from immunoSEQ multiplex PCR, and its TCRdb copy is limited to in-frame clones, with some not included. Here the sample spans millions of clones, roughly 92% being singletons. The sequenced sample consisted of naive CD4+ T cells sorted from blood. Regarding subset: CD45RA+ positively selected. The receptors stem from a man between 18 and 35 years old in good health.

The chain carries TRBV27 and TRBJ1-1; D remains unclear. The CDR3 has 14 amino acids. Germline lookup yields CDR1 MNHEY and CDR2 SMNVEV (reference sequence). The V gene lost 3 bases and the J gene lost 4 bases, with 12 bases spanning the gap. Here the CDR3 reads CASSFYSHPTEAFF. The DNA of the CDR3 is TGTGCCAGCAGTTTCTACAGCCACCCCACTGAAGCTTTCTTT.

Concerning this clone: The same CDR3 also results from other DNA sequences found in this sample. The chain recombines TRBV5-1 with TRBJ1-2; unclear D gene. Germline assignment: CDR1 SGHRS and CDR2 YFSETQ. The CDR3 is 14 amino acids. Between the trimmed V and J ends, which lost 1 base and 4 bases, there was a span of 11 bases. CDR3 sequence reads: CASSLSTGSYGYTF. CDR3 coding DNA: TGCGCCAGCAGCTTGAGTACTGGATCCTATGGCTACACCTTC.

This clone was recorded only once. V gene TRBV30 combines with J gene TRBJ2-1, with D unclear. The CDR3 runs 13 residues. Germline CDR1 GTSNPN, CDR2 SVGIG (reference sequence). V lost 0 bases, J lost 5 bases, and 8 bases lay in between. CDR3 in amino acids: CAWSVGRNNEQFF. The CDR3 nucleotides read TGTGCCTGGAGTGTAGGTCGGAACAATGAGCAGTTCTTC.

This clone appeared a single time. The J gene is TRBJ2-6, the V gene TRBV2; D perhaps matches TRBD2 (7 bases). The CDR3 runs 17 residues. The V gene's germline CDR1 is SNHLY and CDR2 FYNNEI. V was shortened by 5 bases and J by 7 bases, with 21 bases between the two germline ends. CDR3 bases: TGTGCCAGCAGTCGAATCGGGGGGCCGCTCGGAGCCAACGTCCTGACTTTC. This translates into CASSRIGGPLGANVLTF.

This clone was seen just once. V usage is TRBV7-9 and J usage is TRBJ1-3, with 7 nucleotides matching TRBD1. This CDR3 spans 14 amino acids. V was pared by 1 base and J by 6 bases, with 3 bases of the junction left unmatched. CDR1 is SEHNR and CDR2 is FQNEAQ in the germline V gene (reference sequence). The CDR3 is CASSLVQGQNTIYF. CDR3 DNA: TGTGCCAGCAGCTTAGTACAGGGGCAAAACACCATATATTTT.

This clone has just a few counts. The germline gene is not matched at one end of the junction; a read error may be the cause. This chain links TRBV2 with TRBJ1-5; no clear D gene. CDR3 length: 13 amino acids. CDR1 and CDR2 from the germline V gene are SNHLY and FYNNEI. CDR3 sequence (DNA): TGTGCTAGCAGCCGGGAGCTCAGTCCGCCCCAGCATTTT. Translation: CASSRELSPPQHF.

The chain is built from TRBV5-1 and TRBJ1-2; 7 positions agree with TRBD1. Germline V gene lookup returns CDR1 SGHRS and CDR2 YFSETQ. V lost 3 bases, J lost 6 bases, and 11 bases stayed unmatched. This CDR3 spans 15 amino acids. The CDR3, as DNA: TGCGCCAGCAGCTCCACCGGGACAGAGAGAAATGGCTACACCTTC. Translating it yields CASSSTGTERNGYTF.

The sample holds one count of this clone. The chain has TRBV7-9 and TRBJ1-2; D is unclear. V gave up 5 bases and J gave up 4 bases, with 11 bases separating them. CDR1 is SEHNR, CDR2 FQNEAQ, per germline (reference sequence). The CDR3 is made up of 13 amino acids. In nucleotides, the CDR3 is TGTGCCAGCAGCCGGACGGAGGGCTATGGCTACACCTTC. Translated: CASSRTEGYGYTF.

The V and J genes are TRBV5-6 and TRBJ2-1; D unresolved. In germline, CDR1 is SGHDT, CDR2 YYEEEE. V shed 4 bases and J shed 8 bases, with 16 bases lying between them. CDR3 length equals 14 residues. The CDR3 DNA reads TGTGCCAGCAGCCCGGACCCCTGGAGCGATGAGCAGTTCTTC. Its translation: CASSPDPWSDEQFF. The full variable domain, rest sourced from reference TRBV5-6 and TRBJ2-1, is DAGVTQSPTHLIKTRGQQVTLRCSPKSGHDTVSWYQQALGQGPQFIFQYYEEEERQRGNFPDRFSGHQFPNYSSELNVNALLLGDSALYLCASSPDPWSDEQFFGPGTRLTVL.

The chain uses TRBV19 and TRBJ1-5, with 9 positions matching TRBD1. This CDR3 comprises 16 residues. Germline V lookup: CDR1 LNHDA, CDR2 SQIVND (reference sequence). Trimming at V came to 5 bases and at J to 1 base, leaving 6 bases not matched to a gene. Here the CDR3 reads CASSAGTGLSNQPQHF. The DNA for the CDR3 is TGTGCCAGTAGTGCCGGGACAGGGTTGAGCAATCAGCCCCAGCATTTT.

V is TRBV4-3 and J is TRBJ1-4, with a tentative D call TRBD1 (6 bases). Germline values: CDR1 LGHNA, CDR2 YSLEER. V lost 0 bases, J lost 3 bases, and 11 bases lay in between. The CDR3 is 16 amino acids. The CDR3 region is CASSQEGGRANEKLFF. The CDR3, as DNA: TGCGCCAGCAGCCAAGAAGGGGGGCGGGCTAATGAAAAACTGTTTTTT.

The rearrangement links TRBV29-1 to TRBJ2-7; the match to TRBD1 covers 8 bases. Germline CDR1 SQVTM, CDR2 ANQGSEA. CDR3 length: 12 amino acids. The V and J ends lost 7 bases and 2 bases, in that order; junction bases with no gene match: 4. As DNA, the CDR3 is TGCAGCGCTCGGACAGGGCCCTACGAGCAGTACTTC. This sequence encodes CSARTGPYEQYF.

This sequence joins TRBV5-1 and TRBJ2-3; D possibly corresponds to TRBD2 (5 bases). The length of the CDR3 is 15 residues. Germline values: CDR1 SGHRS, CDR2 YFSETQ. V was pared by 2 bases and J by 1 base, with 11 bases between. CDR3 nucleotides: TGCGCCAGCAGCTTTAGCGCCCGCGGCACAGATACGCAGTATTTT. Translation gives CASSFSARGTDTQYF.

V and J are TRBV4-1 and TRBJ1-2, with D possibly being TRBD1 (5 bases). Germline CDR1 is MGHRA and CDR2 is YSYEKL. The CDR3 is made up of 15 amino acids. V gave up 0 bases and J gave up 4 bases, with 12 bases separating them. The CDR3 coding sequence is TGCGCCAGCAGCCAAGAGGGGGAAGGGTTCTATGGCTACACCTTC. Encoded protein: CASSQEGEGFYGYTF.

The chain recombines TRBV10-3 with TRBJ1-1, with D hard to call. CDR1 and CDR2 (germline): ENHRY, SYGVKD. Trimming cost V 4 bases and J 0 bases, with 3 bases left between them. The CDR3 has 12 residues. CDR3 sequence reads: CAISAVNTEAFF. The CDR3 region has the DNA TGTGCCATCAGTGCGGTGAACACTGAAGCTTTCTTT.

The DNA of the CDR3 is TGTGCCAGCTCACGCGGACAGGAACTGTTTTTT. It specifies CASSRGQELFF. The gene calls are TRBV18 and TRBJ1-4, with TRBD1 identical over 7 bases. V was pared by 4 bases and J by 12 bases, with 2 bases of the junction left unmatched. The CDR3 has 11 residues. Per germline, CDR1 KGHSH and CDR2 LQKENI.

The sample holds one count of this clone. This sequence joins TRBV27 and TRBJ2-2; 7 nucleotides line up with TRBD1. With 7 bases clipped from V and 3 bases from J, the junction kept 5 bases outside the gene matches. The germline gives CDR1 MNHEY, CDR2 SMNVEV (reference sequence). CDR3 length: 14 amino acids. Here the CDR3 reads CASTTGQHTGELFF. The DNA of the CDR3 is TGTGCCAGCACCACGGGACAGCACACCGGGGAGCTGTTTTTT.

V is TRBV28 and J is TRBJ2-1; D is perhaps TRBD2 (7 bases). Germline CDR1 is MDHEN and CDR2 is SYDVKM. This CDR3 contains 16 residues. V lost 5 bases, J lost 0 bases, and 14 bases lay in between. The CDR3, as DNA: TGTGCCAGCAGTCGTGGAGGGGGGGTCTCCTACAATGAGCAGTTCTTC. This gives the protein CASSRGGGVSYNEQFF. The whole variable domain, filled in from reference TRBV28 and TRBJ2-1, reads DVKVTQSSRYLVKRTGEKVFLECVQDMDHENMFWYRQDPGLGLRLIYFSYDVKMKEKGDIPEGYSVSREKKERFSLILESASTNQTSMYLCASSRGGGVSYNEQFFGPGTRLTVL.

This clone was picked up one time. V and J are TRBV6-6 and TRBJ2-7, with 9 bases that match TRBD1. The J segment lost 4 bases and the V segment lost 6 bases, leaving 7 bases of the junction unmatched. In germline, CDR1 is MNHNY, CDR2 SVGAGI (reference sequence). The CDR3 contains 14 residues. The DNA for the CDR3 is TGTGCCAGCAGCGGCGGACAGGGGAGTTACGAGCAGTACTTC. It yields the protein CASSGGQGSYEQYF.

The chain joins TRBV10-3 to TRBJ2-7; a possible D gene is TRBD2 (5 bases). The CDR3 is 14 amino acids. Germline V CDR1 and CDR2: ENHRY, SYGVKD. Trimming stripped 2 bases from V and 2 bases from J, with 10 bases between. The DNA of the CDR3 is TGTGCCATCAGTGAGGGTCCCGGGGCCTACGAGCAGTACTTC. The encoded protein is CAISEGPGAYEQYF.

The gene calls are TRBV5-1 and TRBJ1-2; 7 nucleotides agree with TRBD1. The V gene end was trimmed by 4 bases and the J gene end by 4 bases; junction bases not matched to a gene: 7. CDR1 SGHRS and CDR2 YFSETQ come from the germline V gene. This CDR3 has 14 residues. CDR3 residues: CASSMGTVTYGYTF. CDR3 nucleotides: TGCGCCAGCAGCATGGGGACAGTAACCTATGGCTACACCTTC.